This T cell receptor (beta chain) was sequenced during a study of untreated major depressive disorder. This CDR3 region has 14 residues. Germline CDR1 and CDR2: SGHRS and YFSETQ. Deletions cut 4 bases from V and 5 bases from J, with 14 bases between. About this clone: The antigen remains unidentified.

The study, taken as a whole, reports: Compared with controls, depressed patients showed more TRBV05-01 (Vbeta 5.1) usage in CD4+ T cells.

Sequencing was performed with immunoSEQ multiplex PCR; in TCRdb, only in-frame clones are kept and a portion is missing. This table holds about 20,000 clones, around 87% found once. Donors lacked major illness, comorbidities, regular medication, drug use, or heavy drinking. The TCR comes from a woman in her 30s in good health. V is TRBV5-1 and J is TRBJ2-3; D may match TRBD1 or TRBD2 (5 bases each). Material for sequencing was CD4+ T cells from PBMCs. For the CDR3, the DNA is TGCGCCAGCAGCACGGGACCCGGAGGAGATACGCAGTATTTT. Translated, it gives CASSTGPGGDTQYF. Combining the CDR3 with reference TRBV5-1 and TRBJ2-3 gives the whole variable domain KAGVTQTPRYLIKTRGQQVTLSCSPISGHRSVSWYQQTPGQGLQFLFEYFSETQRNKGNFPGRFSGRQFSNSRSEMNVSTLELGDSALYLCASSTGPGGDTQYFGPGTRLTVL.